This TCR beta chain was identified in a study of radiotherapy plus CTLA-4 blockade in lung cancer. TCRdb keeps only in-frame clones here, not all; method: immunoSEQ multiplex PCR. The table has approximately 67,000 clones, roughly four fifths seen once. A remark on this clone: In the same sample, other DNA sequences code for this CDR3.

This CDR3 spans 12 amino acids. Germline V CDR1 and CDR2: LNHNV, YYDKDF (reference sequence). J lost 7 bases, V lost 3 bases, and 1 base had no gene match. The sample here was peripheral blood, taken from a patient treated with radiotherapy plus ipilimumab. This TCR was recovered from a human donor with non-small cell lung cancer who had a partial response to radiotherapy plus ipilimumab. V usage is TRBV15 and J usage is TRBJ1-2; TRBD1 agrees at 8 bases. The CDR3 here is CATSRDRVGYTF. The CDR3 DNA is TGTGCCACCAGCAGGGACAGGGTTGGCTACACCTTC.